The 27 T cell receptor beta chains reported below all come from one sample, sequenced in a study of T cells in narcolepsy (dated by TCRdb to 2017 to 2018). Libraries were constructed by the immunoSEQ multiplex PCR assay. In TCRdb, the immuneACCESS table is reduced to in-frame sequences with V and J assigned. These tables do not hold every clone; where another copy was compared, an unresolved V gene accounts for under half, and the others remain unexplained. For this sample the table gives about 35,000 clones, of which approximately 86% were detected only once. The top ten constitute over 0.8% of the sample. Sequences were obtained from CD45RA- memory CD4+ T cells from PBMCs. In the paper's terms, the cell subset or site label means: memory T cells sorted ex vivo from peripheral blood. These receptor sequences come from a human donor with narcolepsy.

The rearrangement joins TRBV11-2 to TRBJ2-3; no definite D call. The CDR3 has 16 residues. V lost 5 bases, J lost 0 bases, and 15 bases lay in between. From germline, CDR1 is SGHAT and CDR2 FQNNGV. CDR3 region: CASSAGRNPSTDTQYF. CDR3 nucleotide sequence: TGTGCCAGCAGCGCCGGCCGTAACCCTAGCACAGATACGCAGTATTTT.

This clone was detected only once. The CDR3 sequence: CASSLQPGYTDTQYF. The CDR3, as DNA: TGTGCCAGCAGCCTCCAGCCAGGATACACAGATACGCAGTATTTT. The chain employs TRBV9 and TRBJ2-3, with D uncertain. The CDR3 is made up of 15 amino acids. The ends were cut back, 4 bases at V and 2 bases at J, with 14 bases in the middle. Germline assignment: CDR1 SGDLS and CDR2 YYNGEE. The variable domain in full, with the rest retrieved from reference TRBV9 and TRBJ2-3, is DSGVTQTPKHLITATGQRVTLRCSPRSGDLSVYWYQQSLDQGLQFLIQYYNGEERAKGNILERFSAQQFPDLHSELNLSSLELGDSALYFCASSLQPGYTDTQYFGPGTRLTVL.

The rearrangement uses TRBV7-3 and TRBJ2-3; 9 bases match TRBD2. The V segment lost 1 base and the J segment 4 bases; nucleotides outside the gene matches: 9. Germline assignment: CDR1 SGHTA and CDR2 FQGTGA. CDR3 length equals 17 residues. In DNA, the CDR3 is TGTGCCAGCAGCTTAATAGGCGGGAGGGCCCGGGCAGATACGCAGTATTTT. Translated, it gives CASSLIGGRARADTQYF.

The rearrangement links TRBV21-1 to TRBJ2-3; the table's D gene call, TRBD2, was not cross checked with the DNA. TRBV21-1 constitutes a pseudogene. The CDR3 length is 16 residues. The CDR3 nucleotides are TGTGCCAGCAGCGGGGGGGCCTTAGGCGGCACAGATACGCAGTATTTT. Protein: CASSGGALGGTDTQYF.

CDR3 in amino acids: CASRPNTNTGELFF. DNA of the CDR3: TGTGCCAGCAGACCAAACACGAACACCGGGGAGCTGTTTTTT. This chain links TRBV6-4 with TRBJ2-2, with D uncertain. The CDR3 has 14 amino acids. V shed 6 bases and J shed 0 bases, with 8 bases lying between them. The germline CDR1 and CDR2 sequences are MRHNA and SNTAGT.

This clone has only one observation. The gene calls are TRBV2 and TRBJ2-1; D possibly corresponds to TRBD2 (5 bases). The V end lost 7 bases, the J end lost 10 bases, and 14 bases lay between the germline ends. Germline CDR1 and CDR2: SNHLY and FYNNEI. CDR3 size: 12 residues. The CDR3 spells CASTLGVWEQFF. In DNA, the CDR3 is TGTGCCAGCACCCTCGGGGTGTGGGAGCAGTTCTTC.

The chain employs TRBV5-1 and TRBJ2-2; D is unclear. This CDR3 contains 15 residues. Trimming shortened V by 8 bases and J by 6 bases, and 20 bases separated the two germline ends. CDR1 SGHRS and CDR2 YFSETQ come from the germline V gene. CDR3 sequence (DNA): TGCGCCAGTCCTCCCGGGCCCCCAGGCCCCGGGGAGCTGTTTTTT. Its protein is CASPPGPPGPGELFF.

This clone is a singleton in its sample. The chain recombines TRBV7-2 with TRBJ2-3, with D unresolved. V lost 5 bases, J lost 0 bases, and 12 bases lay in between. The length of the CDR3 is 15 residues. The germline V gene has CDR1 SGHTA and CDR2 FQGNSA. In DNA form, the CDR3 reads TGTGCCAGCAGCCGTACTGGCCCGAGCACAGATACGCAGTATTTT. As protein: CASSRTGPSTDTQYF. Full variable domain (outside the CDR3, taken from reference TRBV7-2 and TRBJ2-3): GAGVSQSPSNKVTEKGKDVELRCDPISGHTALYWYRQSLGQGLEFLIYFQGNSAPDKSGLPSDRFSAERTGGSVSTLTIQRTQQEDSAVYLCASSRTGPSTDTQYFGPGTRLTVL.

The chain carries TRBV7-2 and TRBJ1-5; 8 bases line up with TRBD1. The CDR3 has 16 residues. J was trimmed by 2 bases and V by 2 bases; bases with no gene match: 5. Germline CDR1 is SGHTA and CDR2 is FQGNSA. CDR3 residues: CASSLRTGPGNQPQHF. For the CDR3, the DNA is TGTGCCAGCAGCTTACGGACAGGGCCCGGCAATCAGCCCCAGCATTTT. The full variable domain, in which reference TRBV7-2 and TRBJ1-5 provide the parts outside the CDR3, is GAGVSQSPSNKVTEKGKDVELRCDPISGHTALYWYRQSLGQGLEFLIYFQGNSAPDKSGLPSDRFSAERTGGSVSTLTIQRTQQEDSAVYLCASSLRTGPGNQPQHFGDGTRLSIL.

The chain combines TRBV5-8 with TRBJ1-2; D possibly corresponds to TRBD1 (5 bases). Trimming cost V 4 bases and J 12 bases, with 16 bases left between them. The CDR3 is made up of 12 amino acids. In germline, CDR1 is SGHTS, CDR2 YDEGEE. This chain's CDR3 is CASSPGPTANTF. The CDR3 DNA reads TGTGCCAGCAGCCCGGGGCCGACGGCGAACACCTTC.

The genes are TRBV9 and TRBJ1-4, with 7 bases that match TRBD1. This CDR3 spans 15 amino acids. Germline CDR1 SGDLS, CDR2 YYNGEE. Trimming cost V 4 bases and J 6 bases; bases outside gene matches: 9. CDR3 DNA sequence: TGTGCCAGCAGCCCCAGACAGGGAAGTGATGAAAAACTGTTTTTT. It translates to CASSPRQGSDEKLFF.

The V and J genes are TRBV6-1 and TRBJ2-7; D is uncertain. V was clipped by 4 bases and J by 2 bases, with 15 bases between them. Germline V gives CDR1 MNHNS, CDR2 SASEGT. The CDR3 runs to 15 residues. The CDR3 region has the DNA TGTGCCAGCAGTGGACAAAGGGTTGCCGCCTACGAGCAGTACTTC. As protein: CASSGQRVAAYEQYF.

This clone was recorded once. The DNA of the CDR3 is TGTGCCAGCAGCTCAAGCGGGAGGTACGTCAATGAGCAGTTCTTC. Amino acids: CASSSSGRYVNEQFF. J is TRBJ2-1 and V is TRBV7-9; 9 bases line up with TRBD2. V was clipped by 4 bases and J by 6 bases; unmatched bases: 7. This CDR3 has 15 amino acids. Germline assignment: CDR1 SEHNR and CDR2 FQNEAQ (reference sequence).

V and J are TRBV5-6 and TRBJ2-7, with TRBD1 as a possible D gene (6 bases). V was shortened by 2 bases and J by 7 bases, with 10 bases between the two germline ends. CDR3 length: 12 residues. Germline assignment: CDR1 SGHDT and CDR2 YYEEEE. CDR3 sequence (DNA): TGTGCCAGCAGCTTCGCCACAGGGGAGCAGTACTTC. Its translation: CASSFATGEQYF. The variable domain in full, completed from reference TRBV5-6 and TRBJ2-7, reads DAGVTQSPTHLIKTRGQQVTLRCSPKSGHDTVSWYQQALGQGPQFIFQYYEEEERQRGNFPDRFSGHQFPNYSSELNVNALLLGDSALYLCASSFATGEQYFGPGTRLTVT.

The DNA of the CDR3 is TGTGCCAGCAGCCCTGGAGCGGGGGGGGTTGGGAATACGCAGTATTTT. This encodes CASSPGAGGVGNTQYF. The chain joins TRBV5-4 to TRBJ2-3, with TRBD2 matching 10 bases. V was pared by 4 bases and J by 7 bases, with 12 bases of the junction left unmatched. This CDR3 region has 16 residues. The germline V gene has CDR1 SGHNT and CDR2 YYREEE (reference sequence).

This chain uses TRBV7-9 with TRBJ2-1; the match to TRBD2 covers 10 bases. With V trimmed by 6 bases and J by 1 base, 0 bases remained unmatched. Germline loops: CDR1 SEHNR, CDR2 FQNEAQ (reference sequence). This CDR3 spans 14 amino acids. The CDR3 DNA reads as TGTGCCAGCAGGACTAGCGGGTCCTACAATGAGCAGTTCTTC. It yields the protein CASRTSGSYNEQFF.

The CDR3 sequence: CSVMTVNEQFF. CDR3 coding DNA: TGCAGCGTAATGACCGTTAATGAGCAGTTCTTC. This chain connects TRBV29-1 to TRBJ2-1; D gene unclear. Trimming cost V 6 bases and J 7 bases, with 10 bases left between them. CDR1 and CDR2 (germline): SQVTM, ANQGSEA. The CDR3 spans 11 residues.

This clone was found once. The J gene is TRBJ1-2, the V gene TRBV14; TRBD1 matches at 7 bases. Germline V gene lookup returns CDR1 SGHDN and CDR2 FVKESK. The CDR3 has 15 amino acids. Trimming at V came to 4 bases and at J to 7 bases, leaving 12 bases not matched to a gene. The CDR3 coding sequence is TGTGCCAGCAGCCCACGGCGGACAGGCTCGAGTGGCTACACCTTC. Its translation is CASSPRRTGSSGYTF.

A few counts support this clone. CDR3 DNA: TGTGCCAGCAGTTATGAACAGGGCGCCTACGAGCAGTACTTC. Translated, it gives CASSYEQGAYEQYF. The rearrangement uses TRBV6-6 and TRBJ2-7, with D perhaps TRBD1 (6 bases). With 3 bases removed from V and 2 bases from J, the gap between germline ends came to 11 bases. Germline CDR1 is MNHNY and CDR2 is SVGAGI (reference sequence). The CDR3 sequence is 14 residues long.

The V call is TRBV28, the J call TRBJ2-7; D is possibly TRBD2 (6 bases). This CDR3 has 18 amino acids. V shed 6 bases and J shed 0 bases, with 24 bases lying between them. Germline CDR1 is MDHEN and CDR2 is SYDVKM. This chain's CDR3 is CASSKSGLFGVGSYEQYF. The CDR3 nucleotides are TGTGCCAGCAGCAAGTCCGGACTATTCGGGGTCGGCTCCTACGAGCAGTACTTC.

The chain combines TRBV6-1 with TRBJ2-5, with D maybe TRBD1 (6 bases). The V end lost 4 bases, the J end lost 7 bases, and 13 bases lay between the germline ends. Germline CDR1 MNHNS, CDR2 SASEGT. The CDR3 extends over 13 amino acids. The CDR3 nucleotides read TGTGCCAGCAGTGCCACAGGGTCCGGGACCCAGTACTTC. Its translation is CASSATGSGTQYF.

This chain uses TRBV30 with TRBJ2-3; 9 bases line up with TRBD1. From germline, CDR1 is GTSNPN and CDR2 SVGIG (reference sequence). V lost 5 bases to trimming and J lost 9 bases; unmatched junction nucleotides: 9. The CDR3 is 13 residues long. The CDR3 protein is CAWGAVGTGTQYF. CDR3 DNA: TGTGCCTGGGGGGCGGTGGGGACAGGGACGCAGTATTTT.

The rearrangement links TRBV4-1 to TRBJ2-1; 12 positions agree with TRBD2. The CDR3 has 16 amino acids. V gave up 3 bases and J gave up 4 bases; unmatched junction bases: 4. Germline-derived CDR1 and CDR2 are MGHRA and YSYEKL. This CDR3 is CASSHRTSGAYNEQFF. CDR3 nucleotides: TGCGCCAGCAGCCACAGGACTAGCGGGGCTTACAATGAGCAGTTCTTC.

The chain has TRBV29-1 and TRBJ1-2, with 7 positions matching TRBD1. The germline CDR1 and CDR2 sequences are SQVTM and ANQGSEA. V shed 0 bases and J 4 bases; nucleotides not matched to a gene: 5. CDR3 length: 14 residues. The CDR3 DNA reads as TGCAGCGTTGAAGACACGGGACAGAGCTATGGCTACACCTTC. It is translated as CSVEDTGQSYGYTF.

The chain employs TRBV28 and TRBJ2-7; TRBD1 agrees at 9 bases. This CDR3 is built from 15 residues. CDR1 is MDHEN and CDR2 is SYDVKM in the germline V gene. Unmatched junction bases numbered 13, after V lost 10 bases and J lost 3 bases. The CDR3 protein is CATSGQGQGGYEQYF. CDR3 sequence (DNA): TGTGCCACCTCCGGCCAGGGACAGGGAGGCTACGAGCAGTACTTC.

The chain carries TRBV25-1 and TRBJ2-1; maybe TRBD1 (6 bases). The germline V gene has CDR1 MGHDK and CDR2 SYGVNS. The CDR3 has 15 residues. With 2 bases removed from V and 7 bases from J, the gap between germline ends came to 15 bases. The CDR3 DNA follows: TGTGCCAGCAGTGAAGAGGGCCGACAGGTAAATGAGCAGTTCTTC. Translation gives CASSEEGRQVNEQFF.

The V and J genes are TRBV5-1 and TRBJ1-2; tentatively, D is TRBD1 (6 bases). Germline CDR1 SGHRS, CDR2 YFSETQ. This CDR3 comprises 14 residues. The V end was cut by 0 bases, the J end by 4 bases, with 10 bases between. In DNA form, the CDR3 reads TGCGCCAGCAGCTTGGAGGGGGGGGGCTATGGCTACACCTTC. The encoded protein is CASSLEGGGYGYTF.